This T cell receptor beta chain appears in the sequencing data of a study of blood T cell repertoires in COVID-19. Study-wide context: Collection of acute and convalescent COVID-19 samples took place in the United States, Italy and Spain. Sample material is recorded as cDNA or gDNA derived from T cells, B-cell-depleted T cells, or PBMCs.

Study processing details: Nucleated cell counts were estimated from reference gene primer amplification. TCRdb keeps only in-frame clones here, not all; method: immunoSEQ multiplex PCR. Clone size and the V and J calls come from that table; the DNA yielded D and trimming. The table includes around 240,000 clones, 90% to 95% detected once. Cohort placement rested on clinical history that participants reported themselves. V lost 8 bases, J lost 4 bases, and 6 bases stayed unmatched. This CDR3 has 13 residues. CDR1 is SEHNR and CDR2 is FQNEAQ in the germline V gene (reference sequence). The TCR was taken from a human donor in a cohort exposed to, infected with or recovered from COVID-19 (not recorded which). The donor label of this sample is uncertain. Sample: PBMCs or T cells enriched from blood (not recorded which). The V call is TRBV7-9, the J call TRBJ2-5; 8 nucleotides line up with TRBD1. CDR3 DNA: TGTGCCAGCTCCAGGACAGGGACAGAGACCCAGTACTTC. It yields the protein CASSRTGTETQYF.